The 6 T cell receptor beta chains given below trace back to one sample, sequenced in a study of Graves' ophthalmopathy and Graves' hyperthyroidism. Amplification targeted the TCR beta CDR3 regions, with RNA transcripts as the source material. Amplification began with first-round RT-PCR using HTBI primers, then second-round multiplex PCR was performed. MiXCR, applied by TCRdb to the multiplex PCR reads, yields one record per CDR3 protein. The repertoire has 300,000 to 400,000 distinct CDR3 sequences, about 15% of them found once; the top ten carry around 2.4%. Sequencing was performed on peripheral blood. These receptors were collected from an adult woman with stable Graves' hyperthyroidism.

In its sample, this clonotype was seen many times. The chain recombines TRBV28 with TRBJ1-1; D gene unclear. Trimming left V 3 bases short and J 1 base short, with 6 bases between. Germline CDR1 MDHEN, CDR2 SYDVKM. The CDR3 length is 13 residues. In DNA form, the CDR3 reads TGTGCCAGCAGTTTCCCAGGGAACACTGAAGCTTTCTTT. This translates into CASSFPGNTEAFF.

This clonotype was seen at least ten times. The chain has TRBV27 and TRBJ1-2; no clear D. The germline CDR1 and CDR2 sequences are MNHEY and SMNVEV (reference sequence). Trimming took 0 bases from V and 5 from J, leaving 16 bases between them. The CDR3 is made up of 16 amino acids. CDR3 in amino acids: CASSLSGRSGRYGYTF. In nucleotides, the CDR3 is TGTGCCAGCAGTTTATCCGGACGATCTGGGAGGTATGGCTACACCTTC.

The chain uses TRBV6-1 and TRBJ1-5; the D is unclear. The CDR3 length is 13 residues. V was shortened by 8 bases and J by 7 bases, with 15 bases between the two germline ends. Germline CDR1 is MNHNS and CDR2 is SASEGT. CDR3 nucleotides: TGTGCCAGCGCCCAATTACCCTGGCAGCCCCAGCATTTT. This encodes CASAQLPWQPQHF.

This clonotype was found a few times. The rearrangement joins TRBV30 to TRBJ2-7; 8 bases align to TRBD1. This CDR3 is built from 14 residues. V trimming: 2 bases; J trimming: 4 bases; junction bases outside the gene matches: 7. Germline V gives CDR1 GTSNPN, CDR2 SVGIG (reference sequence). This chain's CDR3 is CAWSRQGSRYEQYF. As DNA, the CDR3 is TGTGCCTGGAGTCGACAGGGGTCGAGGTACGAGCAGTACTTC. Full variable domain (rest looked up from reference TRBV30 and TRBJ2-7): SQTIHQWPATLVQPVGSPLSLECTVEGTSNPNLYWYRQAAGRGLQLLFYSVGIGQISSEVPQNLSASRPQDRQFILSSKKLLLSDSGFYLCAWSRQGSRYEQYFGPGTRLTVT.

Many counts were recorded for this clonotype. The chain recombines TRBV3-1 with TRBJ1-1, with a weak D call TRBD1 (6 bases). The CDR3 spans 16 residues. The germline CDR1 and CDR2 sequences are LGHDT and YNNKEL (reference sequence). V was clipped by 5 bases and J by 3 bases, with 19 bases between them. The CDR3 reads CASSLGQPLPYTEAFF. The CDR3 bases are TGTGCCAGCAGCTTGGGACAACCATTACCTTACACTGAAGCTTTCTTT.

This clonotype was detected many times. The rearrangement links TRBV19 to TRBJ2-2; D gene unclear. CDR1 is LNHDA, CDR2 SQIVND, per germline (reference sequence). The CDR3 loop spans 14 amino acids. V lost 10 bases, J lost 2 bases, and 14 bases lay in between. The CDR3 protein is CATTGPVNTGELFF. CDR3 DNA sequence: TGTGCCACAACCGGACCAGTCAACACCGGGGAGCTGTTTTTT.